Reported below is one TCR beta chain. Its antigen is not identified. PCR primers comprised 60 Vbeta and 13 Jbeta primers. The data were produced by immunoSEQ multiplex PCR, yet TCRdb's version contains in-frame clones alone and is incomplete. The table counts approximately 80,000 clones; 3.8% lies in the top ten. The trim removed 5 bases at V and 6 bases at J, leaving 12 bases unmatched. CDR1 and CDR2 from the germline V gene are KGHSH and LQKENI. This CDR3 contains 16 residues. The data originate from a study of cytomegalovirus exposure and HLA in healthy donors. On the study more broadly: From 190 million or so T cells, an earlier analysis saw 110 million or so unique TCR beta sequences. Study findings and constraints: Segments of the TCR beta V type were, in most cases, productive about 90% or about 30% of the time in an earlier analysis. A cluster of highly shared sequence variants was likely a sequencing artifact.

This TCR derives from a man aged 18 to 30 in good health and CMV-seropositive. The rearrangement joins TRBV18 to TRBJ1-2; TRBD1 matches at 10 bases. Material for sequencing was PBMCs. This chain's CDR3 is CASSSLLGTGEDGYTF. The CDR3 nucleotides read TGTGCCAGCTCATCGCTGTTAGGGACAGGGGAGGATGGCTACACCTTC.